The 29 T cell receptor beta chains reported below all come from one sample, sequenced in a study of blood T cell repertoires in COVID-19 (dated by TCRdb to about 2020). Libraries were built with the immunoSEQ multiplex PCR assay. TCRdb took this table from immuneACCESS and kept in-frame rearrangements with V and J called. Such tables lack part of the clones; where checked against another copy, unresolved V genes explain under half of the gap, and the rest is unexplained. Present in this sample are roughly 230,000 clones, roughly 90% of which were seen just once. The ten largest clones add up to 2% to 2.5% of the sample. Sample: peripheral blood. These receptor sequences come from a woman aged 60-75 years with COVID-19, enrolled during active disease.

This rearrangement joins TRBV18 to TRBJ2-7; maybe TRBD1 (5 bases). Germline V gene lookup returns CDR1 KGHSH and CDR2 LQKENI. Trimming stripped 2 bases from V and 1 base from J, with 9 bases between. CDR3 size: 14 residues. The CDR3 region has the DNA TGTGCCAGCTCACCAATTCAGGGTTCCTACGAGCAGTACTTC. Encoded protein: CASSPIQGSYEQYF.

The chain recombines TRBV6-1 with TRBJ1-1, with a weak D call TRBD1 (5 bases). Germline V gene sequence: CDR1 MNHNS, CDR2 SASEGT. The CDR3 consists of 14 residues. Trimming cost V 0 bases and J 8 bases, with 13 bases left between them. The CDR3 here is CASSEARAGTEAFF. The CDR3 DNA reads TGTGCCAGCAGTGAAGCCAGGGCAGGAACCGAAGCTTTCTTT.

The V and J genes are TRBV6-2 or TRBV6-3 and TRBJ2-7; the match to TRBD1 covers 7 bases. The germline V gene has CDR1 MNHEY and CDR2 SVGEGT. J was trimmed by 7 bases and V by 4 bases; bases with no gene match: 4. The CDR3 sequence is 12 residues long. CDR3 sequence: CASSSGTVEQYF. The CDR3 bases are TGTGCCAGCAGTTCCGGGACAGTTGAGCAGTACTTC.

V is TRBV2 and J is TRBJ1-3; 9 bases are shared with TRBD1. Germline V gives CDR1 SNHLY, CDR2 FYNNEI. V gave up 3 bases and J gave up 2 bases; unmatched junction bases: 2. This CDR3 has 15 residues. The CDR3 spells CASSEDRGAGNTIYF. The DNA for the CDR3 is TGTGCCAGCAGTGAGGACAGGGGTGCTGGAAACACCATATATTTT.

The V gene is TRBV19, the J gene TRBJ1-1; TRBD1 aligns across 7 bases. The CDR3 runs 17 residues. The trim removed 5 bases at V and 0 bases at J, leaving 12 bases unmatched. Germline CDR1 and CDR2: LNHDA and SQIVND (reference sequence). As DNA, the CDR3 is TGTGCCAGTAGTCGGGACAGAGAGGGGACAATGAACACTGAAGCTTTCTTT. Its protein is CASSRDREGTMNTEAFF.

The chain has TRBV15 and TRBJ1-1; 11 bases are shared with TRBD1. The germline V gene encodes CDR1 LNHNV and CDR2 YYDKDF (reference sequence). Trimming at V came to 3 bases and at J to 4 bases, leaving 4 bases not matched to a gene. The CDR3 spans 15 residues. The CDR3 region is CATSRGQGDLTEAFF. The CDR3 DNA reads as TGTGCCACCAGCAGGGGACAGGGGGACCTCACTGAAGCTTTCTTT.

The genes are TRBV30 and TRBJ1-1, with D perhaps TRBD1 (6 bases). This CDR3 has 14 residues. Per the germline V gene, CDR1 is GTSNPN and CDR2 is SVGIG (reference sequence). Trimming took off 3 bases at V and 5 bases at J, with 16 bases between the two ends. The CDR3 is CAWRNRGARTEAFF. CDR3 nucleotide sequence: TGTGCCTGGAGGAATCGGGGGGCGCGTACTGAAGCTTTCTTT.

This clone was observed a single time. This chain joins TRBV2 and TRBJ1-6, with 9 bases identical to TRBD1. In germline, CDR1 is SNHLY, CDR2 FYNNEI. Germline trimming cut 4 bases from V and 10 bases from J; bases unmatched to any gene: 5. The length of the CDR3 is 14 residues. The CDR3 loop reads CASSVRTGVSPLHF. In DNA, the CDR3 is TGTGCCAGCAGTGTCCGGACAGGGGTCTCACCCCTCCACTTT.

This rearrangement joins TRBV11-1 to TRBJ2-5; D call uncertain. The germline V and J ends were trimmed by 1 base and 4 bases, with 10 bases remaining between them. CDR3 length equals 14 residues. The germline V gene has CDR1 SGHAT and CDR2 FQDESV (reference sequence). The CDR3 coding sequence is TGTGCCAGCAGCTTAGACTCCCGCGGAGAGACCCAGTACTTC. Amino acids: CASSLDSRGETQYF.

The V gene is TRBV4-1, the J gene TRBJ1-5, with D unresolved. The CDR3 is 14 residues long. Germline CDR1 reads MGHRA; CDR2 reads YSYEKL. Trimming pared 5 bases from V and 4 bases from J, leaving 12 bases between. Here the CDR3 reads CASSSNLVNQPQHF. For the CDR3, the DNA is TGCGCCAGCAGCTCCAATTTAGTTAATCAGCCCCAGCATTTT.

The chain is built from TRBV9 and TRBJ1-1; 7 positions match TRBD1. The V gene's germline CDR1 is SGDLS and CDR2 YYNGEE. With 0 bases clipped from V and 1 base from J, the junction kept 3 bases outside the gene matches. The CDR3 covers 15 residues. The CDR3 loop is CASSVGQGGNTEAFF. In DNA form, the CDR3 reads TGTGCCAGCAGCGTAGGGCAGGGGGGGAACACTGAAGCTTTCTTT.

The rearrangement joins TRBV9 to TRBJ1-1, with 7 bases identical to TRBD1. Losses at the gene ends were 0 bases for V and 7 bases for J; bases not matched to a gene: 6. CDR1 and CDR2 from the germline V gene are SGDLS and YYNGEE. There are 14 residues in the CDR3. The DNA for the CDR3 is TGTGCCAGCAGCGTAGGAGGGACAGCGTTTGAAGCTTTCTTT. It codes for CASSVGGTAFEAFF.

This CDR3 is CASSSGGGGQPQHF. DNA for the CDR3: TGTGCCAGCTCCTCGGGTGGGGGAGGTCAGCCCCAGCATTTT. The rearrangement links TRBV18 to TRBJ1-5, with D maybe TRBD1 (5 bases). Trimming removed 6 bases at V and 6 bases at J, with 15 bases between. Germline loops: CDR1 KGHSH, CDR2 LQKENI. The CDR3 extends over 14 amino acids.

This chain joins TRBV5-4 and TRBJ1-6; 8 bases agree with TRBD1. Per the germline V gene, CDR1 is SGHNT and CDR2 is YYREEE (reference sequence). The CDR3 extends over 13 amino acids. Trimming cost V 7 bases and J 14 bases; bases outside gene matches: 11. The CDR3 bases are TGTGCCAGCGGACGGACAGGGAGTATTTCCCTCCACTTT. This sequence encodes CASGRTGSISLHF.

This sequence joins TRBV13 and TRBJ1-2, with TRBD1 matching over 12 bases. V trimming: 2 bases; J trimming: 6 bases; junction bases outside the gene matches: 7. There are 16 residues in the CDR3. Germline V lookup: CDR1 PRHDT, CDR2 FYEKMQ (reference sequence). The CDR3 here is CASSLLGQGARNGYTF. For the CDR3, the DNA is TGTGCCAGCAGCTTATTGGGACAGGGGGCTAGAAATGGCTACACCTTC.

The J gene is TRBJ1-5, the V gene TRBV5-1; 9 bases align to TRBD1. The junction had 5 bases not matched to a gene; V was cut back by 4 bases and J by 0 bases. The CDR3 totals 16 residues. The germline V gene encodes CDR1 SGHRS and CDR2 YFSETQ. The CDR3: CASSIGTGNSNQPQHF. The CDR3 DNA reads TGCGCCAGCAGCATAGGGACAGGGAATAGCAATCAGCCCCAGCATTTT.

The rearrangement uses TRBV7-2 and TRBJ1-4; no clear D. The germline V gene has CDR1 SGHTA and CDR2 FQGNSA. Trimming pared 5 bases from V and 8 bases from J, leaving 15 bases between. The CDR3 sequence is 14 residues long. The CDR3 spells CASSPPGYDEKLFF. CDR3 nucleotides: TGTGCCAGCAGCCCGCCGGGGTATGACGAAAAACTGTTTTTT.

The CDR3 region has the DNA TGTGCCAGCACCACAGGGGCTCCCGGCTACACCTTC. Translating it yields CASTTGAPGYTF. The chain couples TRBV7-9 to TRBJ1-2; the match to TRBD1 covers 7 bases. Germline assignment: CDR1 SEHNR and CDR2 FQNEAQ (reference sequence). This CDR3 is 12 amino acids long. Trimming cost V 7 bases and J 8 bases; bases outside gene matches: 7.

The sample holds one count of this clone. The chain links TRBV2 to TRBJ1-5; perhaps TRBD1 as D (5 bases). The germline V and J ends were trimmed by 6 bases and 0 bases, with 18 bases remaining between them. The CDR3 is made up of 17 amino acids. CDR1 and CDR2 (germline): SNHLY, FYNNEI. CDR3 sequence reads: CASREGLTTYSNQPQHF. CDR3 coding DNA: TGTGCCAGCAGAGAGGGACTGACCACCTATAGCAATCAGCCCCAGCATTTT.

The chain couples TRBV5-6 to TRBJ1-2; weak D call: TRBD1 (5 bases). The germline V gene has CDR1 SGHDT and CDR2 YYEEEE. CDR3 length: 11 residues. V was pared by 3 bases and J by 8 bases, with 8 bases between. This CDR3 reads CASSWEGGYTF. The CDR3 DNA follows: TGTGCCAGCAGCTGGGAGGGGGGCTACACCTTC.

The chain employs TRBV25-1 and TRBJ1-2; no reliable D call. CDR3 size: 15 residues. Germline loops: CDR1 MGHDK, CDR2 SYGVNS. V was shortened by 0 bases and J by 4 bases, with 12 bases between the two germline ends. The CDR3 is CASSEYRSGSYGYTF. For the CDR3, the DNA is TGTGCCAGCAGTGAATATAGGTCCGGGTCCTATGGCTACACCTTC.

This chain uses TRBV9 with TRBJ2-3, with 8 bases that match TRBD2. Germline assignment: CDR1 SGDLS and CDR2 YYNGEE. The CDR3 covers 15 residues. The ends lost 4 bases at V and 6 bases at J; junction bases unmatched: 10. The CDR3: CASSPLAASVDTQYF. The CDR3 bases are TGTGCCAGCAGCCCACTAGCGGCATCCGTGGATACGCAGTATTTT.

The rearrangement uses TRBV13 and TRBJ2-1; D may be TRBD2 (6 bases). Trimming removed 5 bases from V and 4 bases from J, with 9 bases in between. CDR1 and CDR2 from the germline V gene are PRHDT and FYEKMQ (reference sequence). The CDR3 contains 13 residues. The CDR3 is CASSLLAYNEQFF. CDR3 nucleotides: TGTGCCAGCAGCCTACTAGCATACAATGAGCAGTTCTTC.

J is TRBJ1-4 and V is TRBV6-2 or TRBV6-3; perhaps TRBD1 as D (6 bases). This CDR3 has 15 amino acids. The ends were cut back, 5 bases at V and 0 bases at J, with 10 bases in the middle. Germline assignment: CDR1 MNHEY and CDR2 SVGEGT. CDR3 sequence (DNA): TGTGCCAGCAGTAGACGGACAGCAACTAATGAAAAACTGTTTTTT. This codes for CASSRRTATNEKLFF.

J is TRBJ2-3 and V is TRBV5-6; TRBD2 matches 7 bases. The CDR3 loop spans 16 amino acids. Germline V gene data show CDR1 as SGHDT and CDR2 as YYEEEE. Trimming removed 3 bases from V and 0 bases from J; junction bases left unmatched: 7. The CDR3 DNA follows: TGTGCCAGCAGCTCCTTACCTAGCGGCAGCACAGATACGCAGTATTTT. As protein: CASSSLPSGSTDTQYF.

The CDR3 sequence is CATSPDRGRGTGELFF. The CDR3 DNA is TGTGCCACCTCACCGGACAGGGGGAGGGGCACCGGGGAGCTGTTTTTT. The chain links TRBV10-3 to TRBJ2-2; 10 nucleotides line up with TRBD1. CDR1 is ENHRY and CDR2 is SYGVKD in the germline V gene. Trimming took 10 bases from V and 4 from J; bases not matched to a gene: 12. This CDR3 contains 16 residues.

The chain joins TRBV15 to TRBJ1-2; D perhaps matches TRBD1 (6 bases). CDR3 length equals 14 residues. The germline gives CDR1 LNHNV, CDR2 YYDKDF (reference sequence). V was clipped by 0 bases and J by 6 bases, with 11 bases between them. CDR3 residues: CATSRDGTGHGYTF. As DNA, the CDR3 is TGTGCCACCAGCAGAGACGGTACAGGGCATGGCTACACCTTC. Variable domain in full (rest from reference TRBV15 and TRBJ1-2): DAMVIQNPRYQVTQFGKPVTLSCSQTLNHNVMYWYQQKSSQAPKLLFHYYDKDFNNEADTPDNFQSRRPNTSFCFLDIRSPGLGDTAMYLCATSRDGTGHGYTFGSGTRLTVV.

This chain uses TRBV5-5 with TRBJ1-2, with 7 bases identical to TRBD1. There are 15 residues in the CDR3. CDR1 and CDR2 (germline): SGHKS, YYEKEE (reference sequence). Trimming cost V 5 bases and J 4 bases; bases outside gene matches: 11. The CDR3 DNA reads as TGTGCCAGCAGTCGACAGGGTCCAGGGGGCTATGGCTACACCTTC. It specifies CASSRQGPGGYGYTF.

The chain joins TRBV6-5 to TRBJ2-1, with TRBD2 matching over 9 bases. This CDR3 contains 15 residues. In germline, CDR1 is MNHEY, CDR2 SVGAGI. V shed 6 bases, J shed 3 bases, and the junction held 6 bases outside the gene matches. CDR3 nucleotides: TGTGCCAGCAGAGGCCTAGCGGGGAACTACAATGAGCAGTTCTTC. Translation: CASRGLAGNYNEQFF.